This TCR beta chain originates from a study of cytomegalovirus exposure and HLA in healthy donors (dated by TCRdb to the late 2010s). Looking at the study overall: According to a later analysis, one platform produced both the roughly 130 validation repertoires and the 670 or so repertoires of the first cohort. The study aimed to test whether signatures of past pathogen exposure could be identified by cataloging public T cell receptors. The study combined high-throughput TCR immunosequencing, statistical association of individual TCRs with disease status, and machine learning to predict cytomegalovirus infection status. A separate validation cohort of 100 to 150 different subjects was used in addition to the 666-subject first cohort. Overall study outcomes, separate from this receptor: Most TCR sequences were observed very rarely across donors, whereas some public TCRs were present in many individuals. A total of roughly 160 TCR beta chains were listed by the study as associated with cytomegalovirus. According to the authors, the approach could potentially be generalized to other disease states and immunological phenotypes. A later analysis found that TCRs clustered in the first cohort also tended to co-occur in the approximately 120 validation repertoires, with approximately 95% of cluster scores above 0. A few of the identified cytomegalovirus-associated TCR beta chains were confirmed in vitro to be specific for cytomegalovirus antigens. A later analysis had no HLA typing for the validation cohort, so co-occurrence there was scored across all 110 or so repertoires. Cytomegalovirus status was reported to be diagnosed by the classifier with high specificity and sensitivity in both the original and validation cohorts.

Separate from the approximately 670-subject first cohort, the validation cohort of roughly 120 subjects was the group to which the donors belonged. V has 3 bases trimmed and J has 4 bases trimmed; junction bases matching no gene number 7. Via the germline V gene, CDR1 is LGHNA and CDR2 YNFKEQ. Measured from the cysteine to the phenylalanine, the CDR3 is 15 residues long. The read is trimmed to its CDR3 DNA, 45 bases read in frame from base 1. Of note for this clone: Its antigen has not been determined. Base qualities are missing; no much larger clone stands one base away.

Receptor libraries were prepared by the immunoSEQ multiplex PCR assay. The paper's data handling went like this. A statistical classification framework was built to diagnose cytomegalovirus status from the catalog of TCR beta chain sequences. This immuneACCESS table, as held by TCRdb, lists in-frame sequences with V and J called but not all clones. Of the missing ones, under half trace to an unresolved V gene in checked studies; the others have no known cause. The V and J calls and the clone size are those of that table, but D and trimming were determined from the DNA. In this sample the table shows under 75,000 clones, more than 85% of which occur a single time. Of the sample, around 7% is held by the ten largest clones.

This sequence uses TRBV4-2 and TRBJ2-5, and 8 bases in between align with TRBD2. The sequencing sample was made of PBMCs. This clonotype was obtained from a woman aged 18-30 years in good health and CMV-seropositive. DNA sequence: TGTGCCAGCAGCCAGGGAGTCCGGGGGGGAGAGACCCAGTACTTC. Its protein product is CASSQGVRGGETQYF.